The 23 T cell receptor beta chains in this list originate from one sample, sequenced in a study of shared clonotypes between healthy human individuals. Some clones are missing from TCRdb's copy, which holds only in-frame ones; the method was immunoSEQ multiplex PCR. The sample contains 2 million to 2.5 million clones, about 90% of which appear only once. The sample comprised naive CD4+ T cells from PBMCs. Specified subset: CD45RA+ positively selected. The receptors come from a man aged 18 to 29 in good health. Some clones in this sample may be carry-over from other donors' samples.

CDR3 region: CSVSAGGIYEQYF. The CDR3 DNA is TGCAGCGTCTCGGCAGGGGGCATCTACGAGCAGTACTTC. The V gene is TRBV29-1, the J gene TRBJ2-7; 8 nucleotides line up with TRBD1. In germline, CDR1 is SQVTM, CDR2 ANQGSEA. The CDR3 contains 13 residues. The trim removed 6 bases at V and 3 bases at J, leaving 7 bases unmatched.

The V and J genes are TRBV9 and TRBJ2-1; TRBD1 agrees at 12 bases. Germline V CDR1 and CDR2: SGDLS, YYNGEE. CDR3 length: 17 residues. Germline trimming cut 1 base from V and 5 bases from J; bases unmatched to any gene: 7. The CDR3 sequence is CASSVLGQGATNNEQFF. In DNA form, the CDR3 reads TGTGCCAGCAGCGTATTGGGACAGGGGGCAACTAACAATGAGCAGTTCTTC.

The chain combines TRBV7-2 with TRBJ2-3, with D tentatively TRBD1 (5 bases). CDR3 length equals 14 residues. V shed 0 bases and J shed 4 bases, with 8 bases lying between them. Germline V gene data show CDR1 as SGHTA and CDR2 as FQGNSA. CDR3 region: CASSLAGVADTQYF. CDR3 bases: TGTGCCAGCAGCTTAGCAGGGGTGGCAGATACGCAGTATTTT.

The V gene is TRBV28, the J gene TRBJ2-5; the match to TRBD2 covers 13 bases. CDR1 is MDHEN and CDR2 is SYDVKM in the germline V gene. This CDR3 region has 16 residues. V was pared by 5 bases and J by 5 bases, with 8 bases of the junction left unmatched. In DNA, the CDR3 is TGTGCCAGCAGTCCCACTAGCGGGAGGGCCGGCGAGACCCAGTACTTC. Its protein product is CASSPTSGRAGETQYF.

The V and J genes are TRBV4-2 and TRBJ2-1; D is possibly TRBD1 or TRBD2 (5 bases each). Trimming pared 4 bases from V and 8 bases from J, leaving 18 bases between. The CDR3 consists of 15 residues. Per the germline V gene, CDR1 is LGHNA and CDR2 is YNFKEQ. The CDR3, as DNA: TGTGCCAGCAGCCGGACCCGGGACCCGCCCCATGAGCAGTTCTTC. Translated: CASSRTRDPPHEQFF.

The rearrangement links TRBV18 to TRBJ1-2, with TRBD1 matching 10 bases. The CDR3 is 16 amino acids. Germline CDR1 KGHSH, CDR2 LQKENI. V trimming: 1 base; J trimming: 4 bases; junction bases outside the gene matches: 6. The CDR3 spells CASSPQTGTGVYGYTF. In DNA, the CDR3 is TGTGCCAGCTCACCACAAACCGGGACAGGGGTCTATGGCTACACCTTC.

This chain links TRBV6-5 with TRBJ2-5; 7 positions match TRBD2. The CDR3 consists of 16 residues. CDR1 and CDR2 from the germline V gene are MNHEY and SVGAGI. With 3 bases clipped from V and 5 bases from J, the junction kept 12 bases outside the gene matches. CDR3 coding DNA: TGTGCCAGCAGTTATATGAGCGGGACTGGAGGGGAGACCCAGTACTTC. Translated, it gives CASSYMSGTGGETQYF.

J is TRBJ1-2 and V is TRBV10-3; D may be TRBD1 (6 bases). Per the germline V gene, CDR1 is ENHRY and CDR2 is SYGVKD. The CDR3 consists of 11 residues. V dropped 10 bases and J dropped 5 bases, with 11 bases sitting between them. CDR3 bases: TGTGCCACCTCAGGGGCATATGGCTACACCTTC. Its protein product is CATSGAYGYTF.

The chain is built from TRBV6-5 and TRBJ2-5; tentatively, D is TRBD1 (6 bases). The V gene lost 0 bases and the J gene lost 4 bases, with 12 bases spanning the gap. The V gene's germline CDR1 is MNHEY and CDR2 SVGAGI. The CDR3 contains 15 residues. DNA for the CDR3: TGTGCCAGCAGTTACTCTTGGGGGCAGGGAGAGACCCAGTACTTC. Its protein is CASSYSWGQGETQYF.

The CDR3 DNA sequence: TGTGCCAGCAGCCCCCGGGACAGGGGGCATCGAATCGGAGAGACCCAGTACTTC. Protein sequence: CASSPRDRGHRIGETQYF. The chain combines TRBV27 with TRBJ2-5; 12 bases fit TRBD1. The trim removed 6 bases at V and 4 bases at J, leaving 15 bases unmatched. Germline CDR1 reads MNHEY; CDR2 reads SMNVEV (reference sequence). This CDR3 is 18 amino acids long.

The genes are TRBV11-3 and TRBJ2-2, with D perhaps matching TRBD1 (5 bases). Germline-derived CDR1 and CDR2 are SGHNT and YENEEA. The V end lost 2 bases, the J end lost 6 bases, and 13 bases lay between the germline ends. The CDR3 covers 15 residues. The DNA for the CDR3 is TGTGCCAGCAGCTTAAGGGGCGTTAGGGCCGGGGAGCTGTTTTTT. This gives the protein CASSLRGVRAGELFF.

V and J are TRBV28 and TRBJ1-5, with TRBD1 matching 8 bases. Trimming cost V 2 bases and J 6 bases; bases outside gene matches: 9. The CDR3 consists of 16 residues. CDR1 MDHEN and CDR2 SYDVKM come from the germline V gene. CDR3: CASSLPNRGASQPQHF. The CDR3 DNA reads TGTGCCAGCAGTTTACCCAACAGGGGGGCAAGTCAGCCCCAGCATTTT. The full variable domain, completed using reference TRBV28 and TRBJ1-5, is DVKVTQSSRYLVKRTGEKVFLECVQDMDHENMFWYRQDPGLGLRLIYFSYDVKMKEKGDIPEGYSVSREKKERFSLILESASTNQTSMYLCASSLPNRGASQPQHFGDGTRLSIL.

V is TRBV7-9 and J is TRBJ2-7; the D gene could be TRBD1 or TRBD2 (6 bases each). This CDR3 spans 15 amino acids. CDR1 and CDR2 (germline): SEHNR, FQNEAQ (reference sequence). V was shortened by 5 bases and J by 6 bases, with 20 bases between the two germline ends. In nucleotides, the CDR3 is TGTGCCAGCAGCCCACAGGGATCGGGGAGGCGCGAGCAGTACTTC. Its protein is CASSPQGSGRREQYF.

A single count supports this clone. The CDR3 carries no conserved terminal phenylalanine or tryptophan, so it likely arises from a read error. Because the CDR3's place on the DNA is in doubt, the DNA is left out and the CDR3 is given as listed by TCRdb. The CDR3 sequence is CASSPLKL. The chain has TRBV23-1 and TRBJ2-3; no DNA check was done on the table's D call, TRBD2. TRBV23-1 is designated an ORF whose function remains uncertain. The CDR3 numbers 8 amino acids, ends counted.

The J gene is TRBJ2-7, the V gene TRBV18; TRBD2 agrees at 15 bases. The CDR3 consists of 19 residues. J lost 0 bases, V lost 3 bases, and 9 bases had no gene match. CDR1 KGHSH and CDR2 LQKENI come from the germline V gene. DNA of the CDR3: TGTGCCAGCTCACCCAAGGGACTAGCGGGAGGATCCTACTCCTACGAGCAGTACTTC. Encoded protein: CASSPKGLAGGSYSYEQYF.

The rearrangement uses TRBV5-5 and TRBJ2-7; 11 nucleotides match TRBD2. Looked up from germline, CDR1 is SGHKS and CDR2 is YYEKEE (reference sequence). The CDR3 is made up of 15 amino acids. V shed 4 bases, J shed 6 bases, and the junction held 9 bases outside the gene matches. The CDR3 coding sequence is TGTGCCAGCAGCCCGCTTCTAGCGGGAGGAACCGAGCAGTACTTC. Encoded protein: CASSPLLAGGTEQYF.

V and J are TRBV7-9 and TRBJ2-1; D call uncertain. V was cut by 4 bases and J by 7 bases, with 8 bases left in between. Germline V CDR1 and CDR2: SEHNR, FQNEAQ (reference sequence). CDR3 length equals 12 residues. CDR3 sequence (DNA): TGTGCCAGCAGCTACAGTAGGAATGAGCAGTTCTTC. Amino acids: CASSYSRNEQFF.

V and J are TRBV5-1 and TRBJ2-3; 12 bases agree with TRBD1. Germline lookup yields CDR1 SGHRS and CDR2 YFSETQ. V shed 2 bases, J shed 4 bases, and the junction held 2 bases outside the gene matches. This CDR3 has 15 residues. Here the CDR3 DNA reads TGCGCCAGCAGCTTCGGGACAGGGGGCCCAGATACGCAGTATTTT. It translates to CASSFGTGGPDTQYF.

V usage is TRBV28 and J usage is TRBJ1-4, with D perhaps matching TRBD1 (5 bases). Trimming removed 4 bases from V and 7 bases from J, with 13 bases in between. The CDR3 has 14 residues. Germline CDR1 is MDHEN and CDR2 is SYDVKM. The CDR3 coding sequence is TGTGCCAGCAGTTCGGGCCTAAGGGGTGAAAAACTGTTTTTT. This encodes CASSSGLRGEKLFF. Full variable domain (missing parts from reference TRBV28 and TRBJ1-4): DVKVTQSSRYLVKRTGEKVFLECVQDMDHENMFWYRQDPGLGLRLIYFSYDVKMKEKGDIPEGYSVSREKKERFSLILESASTNQTSMYLCASSSGLRGEKLFFGSGTQLSVL.

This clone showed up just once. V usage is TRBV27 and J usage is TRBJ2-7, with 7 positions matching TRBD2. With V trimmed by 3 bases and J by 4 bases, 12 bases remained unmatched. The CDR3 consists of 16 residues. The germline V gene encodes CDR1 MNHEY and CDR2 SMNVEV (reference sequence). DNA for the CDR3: TGTGCCAGCAGTTTGGGATCAGGGACTAAGTTGTACGAGCAGTACTTC. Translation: CASSLGSGTKLYEQYF.

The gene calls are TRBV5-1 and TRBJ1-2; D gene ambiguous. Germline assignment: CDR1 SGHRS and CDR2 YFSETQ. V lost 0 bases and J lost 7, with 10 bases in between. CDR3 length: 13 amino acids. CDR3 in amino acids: CASSLGGSPGYTF. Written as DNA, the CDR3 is TGCGCCAGCAGCTTGGGAGGGTCCCCTGGCTACACCTTC.

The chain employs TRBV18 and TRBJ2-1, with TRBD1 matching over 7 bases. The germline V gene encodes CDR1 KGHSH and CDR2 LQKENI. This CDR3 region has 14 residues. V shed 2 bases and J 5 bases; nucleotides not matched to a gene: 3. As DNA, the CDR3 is TGTGCCAGCTCACCAGGGACAGCTAACAATGAGCAGTTCTTC. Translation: CASSPGTANNEQFF.

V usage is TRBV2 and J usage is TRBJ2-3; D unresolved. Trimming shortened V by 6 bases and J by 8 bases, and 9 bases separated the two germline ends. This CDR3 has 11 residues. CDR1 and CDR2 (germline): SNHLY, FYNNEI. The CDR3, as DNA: TGTGCCAGCAGCGCCAAAGCTACGCAGTATTTT. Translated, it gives CASSAKATQYF.